One and the same sample provided the 29 T cell receptor beta chains below, sequenced in a study of T-cell reconstitution after alpha-beta-depleted transplantation in children. Unique molecular identifiers were incorporated during preparation of the TCRbeta library. Each CDR3 protein gets one entry after TCRdb re-called the PCR reads with MiXCR. The data show fewer than 1 million distinct CDR3 sequences, with about 15% seen just once and 5% held by the top ten. Source: PBMCs, mostly from graft donor cells, taken 360 days after TCRalphabeta/CD19-depleted stem cell transplant. The receptors here all came from a male patient younger than 18 who had a stem cell transplant for acute lymphoblastic leukemia, so the T cells may come from the graft donor.

The chain uses TRBV12-3 or TRBV12-4 and TRBJ2-7, with TRBD1 matching over 8 bases. Trimming at V came to 3 bases and at J to 7 bases, leaving 17 bases not matched to a gene. The CDR3 runs 17 residues. The CDR3 sequence: CASSFGPPGQVLPEQYF. CDR3 in DNA: TGTGCCAGCAGTTTTGGCCCGCCGGGACAGGTCCTTCCGGAGCAGTACTTC.

This clonotype turned up a few times. The chain is built from TRBV7-9 and TRBJ2-7; 10 positions match TRBD2. This CDR3 has 17 amino acids. Trimming at V came to 1 base and at J to 2 bases, leaving 8 bases not matched to a gene. Germline lookup yields CDR1 SEHNR and CDR2 FQNEAQ (reference sequence). The CDR3 region has the DNA TGTGCCAGCAGCTTAGGGTCTAGCGGGAGTCTCCCCTACGAGCAGTACTTC. Translated, it gives CASSLGSSGSLPYEQYF.

For this clonotype: With a much larger clone just one base away, this may be a read error. V and J are TRBV29-1 and TRBJ2-1; maybe TRBD2 (6 bases). The V and J ends lost 4 bases and 4 bases respectively, with 14 bases between them. The CDR3 runs 14 residues. In germline, CDR1 is SQVTM, CDR2 ANQGSEA. As DNA, the CDR3 is TGCAGCGTTGGTCTTCTAGCGTATTACAATGAGCAGTTCTTC. This translates into CSVGLLAYYNEQFF.

This clonotype was counted ten times or more. The genes are TRBV20-1 and TRBJ2-3; tentatively, D is TRBD1 or TRBD2 (5 bases each). The CDR3 consists of 15 residues. Germline values: CDR1 DFQATT, CDR2 SNEGSKA (reference sequence). V dropped 1 base and J dropped 0 bases, with 11 bases sitting between them. CDR3 nucleotides: TGCAGTGCTAGAGGGGACCTCCCTAGCACAGATACGCAGTATTTT. Translation gives CSARGDLPSTDTQYF.

This clonotype was seen more than once but under ten times. This sequence joins TRBV7-9 and TRBJ2-3; D not resolved. V gave up 6 bases and J gave up 6 bases, with 10 bases separating them. The CDR3 consists of 12 residues. Germline V CDR1 and CDR2: SEHNR, FQNEAQ (reference sequence). The CDR3 sequence: CASRYASDTQYF. The CDR3 DNA reads TGTGCCAGCAGATATGCCTCTGATACGCAGTATTTT.

This rearrangement joins TRBV7-9 to TRBJ1-1, with 7 bases that match TRBD1. Germline values: CDR1 SEHNR, CDR2 FQNEAQ (reference sequence). Trimming cost V 5 bases and J 3 bases; bases outside gene matches: 15. CDR3 length: 17 residues. CDR3 bases: TGTGCCAGCAGCCACATAAGAGGGGGCGTCCCCCACACTGAAGCTTTCTTT. Its translation is CASSHIRGGVPHTEAFF.

This clonotype has only a few counts. This chain links TRBV9 with TRBJ2-1; TRBD2 matches at 7 bases. This CDR3 region has 16 residues. CDR1 and CDR2 (germline): SGDLS, YYNGEE. With 4 bases clipped from V and 9 bases from J, the junction kept 16 bases outside the gene matches. CDR3 in amino acids: CASSPGRGLGGSEQFF. DNA of the CDR3: TGTGCCAGCAGCCCGGGGCGTGGACTAGGTGGATCTGAGCAGTTCTTC.

This sequence joins TRBV20-1 and TRBJ2-1; D is unresolved. Germline V lookup: CDR1 DFQATT, CDR2 SNEGSKA (reference sequence). The CDR3 sequence is 13 residues long. V dropped 3 bases and J dropped 2 bases, with 8 bases sitting between them. The chain's CDR3 is CSARGGTYNEQFF. CDR3 DNA: TGCAGTGCTAGGGGCGGTACCTACAATGAGCAGTTCTTC.

This clonotype was counted only a few times. The chain uses TRBV11-2 and TRBJ2-4; 7 positions agree with TRBD2. V was clipped by 6 bases and J by 10 bases; unmatched bases: 6. The CDR3 covers 12 residues. From germline, CDR1 is SGHAT and CDR2 FQNNGV. CDR3 sequence (DNA): TGTGCCAGCAGAGAGCGGGGTACAATTCAGTACTTC. Translating gives CASRERGTIQYF.

This clonotype has only a few counts. The chain combines TRBV4-1 with TRBJ2-7; no definite D call. The CDR3 is 12 amino acids. Per the germline V gene, CDR1 is MGHRA and CDR2 is YSYEKL. V dropped 3 bases and J dropped 5 bases, with 8 bases sitting between them. Here the CDR3 DNA reads TGCGCCAGCAGCCACCTAGGCCACGAGCAGTACTTC. It specifies CASSHLGHEQYF.

This clonotype was seen at least ten times. The chain has TRBV15 and TRBJ2-3; D may be TRBD2 (6 bases). The CDR3 runs 16 residues. Germline assignment: CDR1 LNHNV and CDR2 YYDKDF (reference sequence). Trimming took off 8 bases at V and 1 base at J, with 19 bases between the two ends. Written as DNA, the CDR3 is TGTGCCACCCGGAGGGCGGTCCTAGGGGGCACAGATACGCAGTATTTT. Its protein product is CATRRAVLGGTDTQYF.

This clonotype appeared many times. The rearrangement joins TRBV18 to TRBJ2-7; 9 bases fit TRBD1. The CDR3 runs 14 residues. Looked up from germline, CDR1 is KGHSH and CDR2 is LQKENI. The V segment lost 4 bases and the J segment 3 bases; nucleotides outside the gene matches: 4. The CDR3 coding sequence is TGTGCCAGCTCACGAGACAGGGGGAACTACGAGCAGTACTTC. Protein product: CASSRDRGNYEQYF.

V is TRBV4-1 and J is TRBJ1-5, with no clear D. V shed 0 bases and J shed 0 bases, with 9 bases lying between them. The length of the CDR3 is 16 residues. CDR1 is MGHRA and CDR2 is YSYEKL in the germline V gene. CDR3 in amino acids: CASSQEAQFSNQPQHF. In DNA, the CDR3 is TGCGCCAGCAGCCAAGAGGCGCAGTTTAGCAATCAGCCCCAGCATTTT.

The table lists this clonotype with a few counts. The gene calls are TRBV5-1 and TRBJ2-5, with 10 positions matching TRBD1. The V segment lost 2 bases and the J segment 2 bases; nucleotides outside the gene matches: 9. Germline V gives CDR1 SGHRS, CDR2 YFSETQ. The CDR3 is 17 amino acids. The CDR3 coding sequence is TGCGCCAGCAGCTTCCGGACAGGGGGGCCCCCACAAGAGACCCAGTACTTC. Translated, it gives CASSFRTGGPPQETQYF.

The V and J genes are TRBV27 and TRBJ2-1, with 9 bases lining up with TRBD1. There are 15 residues in the CDR3. Germline V gene lookup returns CDR1 MNHEY and CDR2 SMNVEV (reference sequence). Trimming at V came to 5 bases and at J to 5 bases, leaving 7 bases not matched to a gene. CDR3 region: CASSHRDRVHNEQFF. CDR3 nucleotides: TGTGCCAGCAGTCACCGGGACAGGGTTCACAATGAGCAGTTCTTC.

The chain joins TRBV10-3 to TRBJ2-3, with TRBD2 matching 10 bases. Unmatched junction bases numbered 7, after V lost 5 bases and J lost 5 bases. CDR1 and CDR2 (germline): ENHRY, SYGVKD. The CDR3 contains 15 residues. As DNA, the CDR3 is TGTGCCATCAGTCAGCGGGAGGGCCTTGGAGATACGCAGTATTTT. Its protein is CAISQREGLGDTQYF.

This clonotype was recorded a few times. The chain has TRBV3-1 and TRBJ2-1, with D possibly TRBD2 on 5 matching bases. The germline CDR1 and CDR2 sequences are LGHDT and YNNKEL (reference sequence). Deletions cut 1 base from V and 5 bases from J, with 15 bases between. CDR3 length: 16 amino acids. CDR3 amino acids: CASSQVGSGVNNEQFF. CDR3 coding DNA: TGTGCCAGCAGCCAAGTTGGCAGCGGAGTTAACAATGAGCAGTTCTTC.

This sequence joins TRBV4-1 and TRBJ2-7; D gene uncertain. The CDR3 covers 13 residues. Germline CDR1 reads MGHRA; CDR2 reads YSYEKL. V lost 0 bases and J lost 7, with 10 bases in between. The CDR3 nucleotides are TGCGCCAGCAGCCAAGATCTCCCCGTGGAGCAGTACTTC. Its protein product is CASSQDLPVEQYF.

This clonotype was observed a handful of times. The chain links TRBV4-1 to TRBJ1-1, with D possibly TRBD1 on 5 matching bases. Looked up from germline, CDR1 is MGHRA and CDR2 is YSYEKL. This CDR3 region has 16 residues. Trimming shortened V by 1 base and J by 4 bases, and 16 bases separated the two germline ends. The chain's CDR3 is CASSQAGERGGTEAFF. Written as DNA, the CDR3 is TGCGCCAGCAGCCAAGCTGGGGAGCGGGGGGGCACTGAAGCTTTCTTT.

This chain links TRBV27 with TRBJ1-3; D might be TRBD1 (5 bases). CDR1 is MNHEY, CDR2 SMNVEV, per germline (reference sequence). This CDR3 is 16 amino acids long. Trimming took off 0 bases at V and 3 bases at J, with 12 bases between the two ends. The CDR3 reads CASSLSLGTGGNTIYF. CDR3 DNA sequence: TGTGCCAGCAGTTTATCATTAGGGACGGGTGGAAACACCATATATTTT.

This clonotype has a handful of counts. This chain connects TRBV9 to TRBJ1-2; weak D call: TRBD1 (5 bases). There are 15 residues in the CDR3. The germline gives CDR1 SGDLS, CDR2 YYNGEE. The V and J ends lost 4 bases and 1 base respectively, with 14 bases between them. CDR3 DNA: TGTGCCAGCAGCCTCAGAGGGGCGCTTAACTATGGCTACACCTTC. It is translated as CASSLRGALNYGYTF.

This chain links TRBV5-1 with TRBJ1-2; 9 bases fit TRBD1. The CDR3 sequence is 16 residues long. V lost 4 bases and J lost 2; bases outside the gene matches: 9. Per the germline V gene, CDR1 is SGHRS and CDR2 is YFSETQ. The CDR3 protein is CASSPAVQGANYGYTF. CDR3 coding DNA: TGCGCCAGCAGCCCGGCCGTACAGGGGGCGAACTATGGCTACACCTTC.

The chain employs TRBV15 and TRBJ2-7; TRBD1 agrees at 7 bases. The CDR3 loop spans 16 amino acids. Looked up from germline, CDR1 is LNHNV and CDR2 is YYDKDF (reference sequence). V dropped 0 bases and J dropped 3; count of bases not matched to a gene: 8. CDR3 in DNA: TGTGCCACCAGCAGAGATCCAACACAGGGGAACTACGAGCAGTACTTC. Its translation: CATSRDPTQGNYEQYF.

This clonotype was seen a handful of times. The V gene is TRBV15, the J gene TRBJ2-6; D might be TRBD1 (6 bases). This CDR3 spans 17 amino acids. Trimming took 0 bases from V and 1 from J, leaving 10 bases between them. The germline gives CDR1 LNHNV, CDR2 YYDKDF (reference sequence). The CDR3 region is CATSREGGASGANVLTF. The CDR3 nucleotides read TGTGCCACCAGCAGAGAAGGGGGTGCTTCTGGGGCCAACGTCCTGACTTTC.

This clonotype showed up just a few times. The chain joins TRBV14 to TRBJ2-7, with 7 positions matching TRBD2. CDR3 size: 16 residues. Germline assignment: CDR1 SGHDN and CDR2 FVKESK. J gave up 0 bases and V 4 bases, and 9 bases lay outside the gene matches. The CDR3 reads CASSRSRRTSSYEQYF. CDR3 in DNA: TGTGCCAGCAGCCGTAGTCGTAGGACTAGCTCCTACGAGCAGTACTTC.

The chain combines TRBV4-1 with TRBJ2-5; TRBD2 matches 10 bases. The germline V gene encodes CDR1 MGHRA and CDR2 YSYEKL. Germline trimming cut 0 bases from V and 4 bases from J; bases unmatched to any gene: 26. The CDR3 spans 23 residues. CDR3 coding DNA: TGCGCCAGCAGCCAAGATCCCGGGCCGGGAGCGGGAGGGCCCGTTGGGTATGGAGAGACCCAGTACTTC. Encoded protein: CASSQDPGPGAGGPVGYGETQYF.

This clonotype has more than one count but fewer than ten. CDR3 bases: TGCGCCAGCAGCCAAGACGGGCAGGGAAATTCACCCCTCCACTTT. This sequence encodes CASSQDGQGNSPLHF. The chain joins TRBV4-1 to TRBJ1-6, with D tentatively TRBD1 (5 bases). The CDR3 runs to 15 residues. V was cut by 0 bases and J by 7 bases, with 10 bases left in between. Germline CDR1 is MGHRA and CDR2 is YSYEKL.

There are a few counts of this clonotype. The chain combines TRBV28 with TRBJ1-3; D is unresolved. Germline values: CDR1 MDHEN, CDR2 SYDVKM. V was shortened by 3 bases and J by 2 bases, with 8 bases between the two germline ends. This CDR3 comprises 14 residues. The CDR3 loop reads CASSLNKAGNTIYF. The DNA of the CDR3 is TGTGCCAGCAGTTTGAACAAGGCTGGAAACACCATATATTTT.

This clonotype has more than one count but fewer than ten. The rearrangement links TRBV4-1 to TRBJ1-1, with a tentative D call TRBD1 (5 bases). The V gene lost 7 bases and the J gene lost 7 bases, with 16 bases spanning the gap. Germline CDR1 and CDR2: MGHRA and YSYEKL. This CDR3 region has 13 residues. The CDR3 coding sequence is TGCGCCAGCAAGCCAAGAGAGGGGATTGAAGCTTTCTTT. It encodes CASKPREGIEAFF.